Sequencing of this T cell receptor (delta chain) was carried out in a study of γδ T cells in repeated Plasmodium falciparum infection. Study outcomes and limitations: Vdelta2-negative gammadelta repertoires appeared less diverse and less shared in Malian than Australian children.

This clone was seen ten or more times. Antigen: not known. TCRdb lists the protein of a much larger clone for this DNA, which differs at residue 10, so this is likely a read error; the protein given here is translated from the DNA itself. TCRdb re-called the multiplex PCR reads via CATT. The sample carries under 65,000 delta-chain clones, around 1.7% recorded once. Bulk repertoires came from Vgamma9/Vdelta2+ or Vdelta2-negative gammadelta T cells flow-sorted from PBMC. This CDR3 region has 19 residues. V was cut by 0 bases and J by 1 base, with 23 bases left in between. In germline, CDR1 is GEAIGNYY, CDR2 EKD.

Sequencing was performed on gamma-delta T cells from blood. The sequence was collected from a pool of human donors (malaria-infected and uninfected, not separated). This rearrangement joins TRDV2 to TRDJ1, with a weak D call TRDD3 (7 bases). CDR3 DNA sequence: TGTGCCTGTGACACCGGCTCCTACTGGTGGATACGAGTCACCGATAAACTCATCTTT. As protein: CACDTGSYWWIRVTDKLIF.